These 30 T cell receptor beta chains were sequenced from one sample in a study of blood T cell repertoires in COVID-19 (dated by TCRdb to 2020 to 2022). The library was prepared using the immunoSEQ multiplex PCR assay. TCRdb stores this immuneACCESS table with in-frame sequences only. Part of the clones is absent; in the studies checked, under half of the shortfall reflects unresolved V genes, and no reason is known for the rest. Present in this sample are 200,000 to 300,000 clones, around 85% of which were seen just once. The ten top clones hold around 6.4% of the sample. The specimen sequenced was peripheral blood. All receptors derive from a woman in her fifties or sixties with active or convalescent COVID-19.

The rearrangement links TRBV29-1 to TRBJ1-2; possible D gene TRBD1, 6 bases. Germline V gene lookup returns CDR1 SQVTM and CDR2 ANQGSEA. V was shortened by 4 bases and J by 1 base, with 13 bases between the two germline ends. The CDR3 has 14 residues. The CDR3 region has the DNA TGCAGCGTTGTAGGGGGGGCAGATAACTATGGCTACACCTTC. This sequence encodes CSVVGGADNYGYTF. The entire variable domain, with the rest obtained from reference TRBV29-1 and TRBJ1-2, is as follows: SAVISQKPSRDICQRGTSLTIQCQVDSQVTMMFWYRQQPGQSLTLIATANQGSEATYESGFVIDKFPISRPNLTFSTLTVSNMSPEDSSIYLCSVVGGADNYGYTFGSGTRLTVV.

This rearrangement joins TRBV6-5 to TRBJ2-2; 11 bases map to TRBD2. This CDR3 has 15 residues. Germline loops: CDR1 MNHEY, CDR2 SVGAGI. V lost 7 bases and J lost 3; bases outside the gene matches: 4. The CDR3 coding sequence is TGTGCCAGCATTAGCGGGAGGGGGGACACCGGGGAGCTGTTTTTT. Protein: CASISGRGDTGELFF.

The chain is built from TRBV15 and TRBJ1-2; D unclear. Deletions cut 5 bases from V and 2 bases from J, with 12 bases between. Per germline, CDR1 LNHNV and CDR2 YYDKDF (reference sequence). There are 14 residues in the CDR3. The chain's CDR3 is CATSSRLGNYGYTF. Here the CDR3 DNA reads TGTGCCACCAGCTCCCGACTTGGAAACTATGGCTACACCTTC. Full variable domain (missing parts from reference TRBV15 and TRBJ1-2): DAMVIQNPRYQVTQFGKPVTLSCSQTLNHNVMYWYQQKSSQAPKLLFHYYDKDFNNEADTPDNFQSRRPNTSFCFLDIRSPGLGDTAMYLCATSSRLGNYGYTFGSGTRLTVV.

Only one count was recorded for this clone. The chain combines TRBV30 with TRBJ1-4; 11 nucleotides agree with TRBD1. V was pared by 2 bases and J by 1 base, with 9 bases of the junction left unmatched. Per the germline V gene, CDR1 is GTSNPN and CDR2 is SVGIG (reference sequence). The CDR3 is 18 amino acids. The CDR3 reads CAWSSGQGVSGTNEKLFF. The CDR3 region has the DNA TGTGCCTGGAGTTCGGGACAGGGGGTTTCGGGAACTAATGAAAAACTGTTTTTT.

The chain combines TRBV7-9 with TRBJ1-2; D might be TRBD1 (6 bases). Trimming shortened V by 5 bases and J by 7 bases, and 23 bases separated the two germline ends. CDR1 and CDR2 (germline): SEHNR, FQNEAQ (reference sequence). This CDR3 comprises 16 residues. The chain's CDR3 is CASSRSNTFRGSGYTF. Here the CDR3 DNA reads TGTGCCAGCAGCCGCAGCAACACTTTCAGGGGAAGTGGCTACACCTTC.

The rearrangement joins TRBV5-5 to TRBJ1-6; TRBD1 matches 9 bases. CDR3 length equals 15 residues. Per the germline V gene, CDR1 is SGHKS and CDR2 is YYEKEE (reference sequence). V shed 4 bases and J 5 bases; nucleotides not matched to a gene: 4. CDR3 DNA sequence: TGTGCCAGCAGCCTCCGACAGGGGGATAATTCACCCCTCCACTTT. This codes for CASSLRQGDNSPLHF.

V and J are TRBV5-1 and TRBJ2-5, with 13 bases lining up with TRBD2. V gave up 4 bases and J gave up 0 bases; unmatched junction bases: 3. Germline-derived CDR1 and CDR2 are SGHRS and YFSETQ. This CDR3 has 16 residues. As DNA, the CDR3 is TGCGCCAGCAGCACTGGACTAGCGGGGGACCAAGAGACCCAGTACTTC. Residues: CASSTGLAGDQETQYF.

The V and J genes are TRBV28 and TRBJ1-4; D gene ambiguous. CDR1 MDHEN and CDR2 SYDVKM come from the germline V gene. The CDR3 totals 15 residues. The V end was cut by 7 bases, the J end by 7 bases, with 19 bases between. CDR3 residues: CASNRDDILSEKLFF. DNA for the CDR3: TGTGCCAGCAATAGAGACGACATCCTCTCTGAAAAACTGTTTTTT.

The CDR3 is CANLRGTSGKRLTLNYNEQFF. The DNA of the CDR3 is TGTGCCAACCTCCGTGGGACTAGCGGGAAGAGACTTACTTTGAACTACAATGAGCAGTTCTTC. The chain combines TRBV27 with TRBJ2-1; 13 positions agree with TRBD2. The V segment lost 10 bases and the J segment 3 bases; nucleotides outside the gene matches: 24. Germline assignment: CDR1 MNHEY and CDR2 SMNVEV (reference sequence). The CDR3 length is 21 residues.

The rearrangement links TRBV4-1 to TRBJ2-2, with TRBD1 matching over 7 bases. The V segment lost 4 bases and the J segment 9 bases; nucleotides outside the gene matches: 8. CDR3 length equals 14 residues. Germline CDR1 is MGHRA and CDR2 is YSYEKL. The CDR3 DNA reads as TGCGCCAGCAGCCCTATTACAGGGGCCAGGGAGCTGTTTTTT. It specifies CASSPITGARELFF.

This clone was observed a single time. V and J are TRBV14 and TRBJ2-1, with D perhaps matching TRBD1 (6 bases). Trimming stripped 1 base from V and 7 bases from J, with 14 bases between. Germline V gene data show CDR1 as SGHDN and CDR2 as FVKESK. The CDR3 is made up of 15 amino acids. CDR3 DNA: TGTGCCAGCAGCCAAGGTTTGGGGGCAAGGAATGAGCAGTTCTTC. It is translated as CASSQGLGARNEQFF.

The CDR3 spells CASSRQGGNEQFF. The DNA of the CDR3 is TGTGCCAGTAGTCGACAGGGGGGCAATGAGCAGTTCTTC. J is TRBJ2-1 and V is TRBV19; 9 bases match TRBD1. Germline values: CDR1 LNHDA, CDR2 SQIVND (reference sequence). Germline trimming cut 5 bases from V and 6 bases from J; bases unmatched to any gene: 2. The CDR3 spans 13 residues.

The rearrangement joins TRBV11-2 to TRBJ2-2; TRBD1 is a possible D gene (7 bases). Trimming left V 6 bases short and J 5 bases short, with 13 bases between. Germline lookup yields CDR1 SGHAT and CDR2 FQNNGV. This CDR3 has 14 amino acids. This CDR3 reads CASRPGGRTGELFF. In DNA, the CDR3 is TGTGCCAGCAGGCCAGGGGGGAGGACCGGGGAGCTGTTTTTT. The whole variable domain, filled in from reference TRBV11-2 and TRBJ2-2, reads EAGVAQSPRYKIIEKRQSVAFWCNPISGHATLYWYQQILGQGPKLLIQFQNNGVVDDSQLPKDRFSAERLKGVDSTLKIQPAKLEDSAVYLCASRPGGRTGELFFGEGSRLTVL.

The chain uses TRBV7-2 and TRBJ2-1; 9 bases are a match to TRBD1. CDR1 is SGHTA, CDR2 FQGNSA, per germline. Trimming cost V 2 bases and J 9 bases; bases outside gene matches: 5. This CDR3 is 14 amino acids long. The CDR3 protein is CASSLWSDRGEQFF. As DNA, the CDR3 is TGTGCCAGCAGCTTATGGTCGGACAGGGGTGAGCAGTTCTTC.

V usage is TRBV20-1 and J usage is TRBJ1-1, with 10 bases that match TRBD1. Germline CDR1 is DFQATT and CDR2 is SNEGSKA (reference sequence). The CDR3 is 15 residues long. V lost 3 bases to trimming and J lost 5 bases; unmatched junction nucleotides: 9. The CDR3 DNA reads as TGCAGTGCTAGTCCCGGGACAGGGGTCTTGACTGAAGCTTTCTTT. It yields the protein CSASPGTGVLTEAFF.

The chain uses TRBV18 and TRBJ2-5; 8 positions match TRBD1. Per the germline V gene, CDR1 is KGHSH and CDR2 is LQKENI. V was clipped by 6 bases and J by 0 bases; unmatched bases: 12. This CDR3 has 17 residues. The CDR3 is CASSPGTGNLYQETQYF. DNA for the CDR3: TGTGCCAGCTCTCCCGGGACAGGAAACTTGTACCAAGAGACCCAGTACTTC.

The chain has TRBV11-3 and TRBJ2-1; D possibly corresponds to TRBD2 (7 bases). Germline CDR1 reads SGHNT; CDR2 reads YENEEA. Trimming shortened V by 1 base and J by 4 bases, and 14 bases separated the two germline ends. The CDR3 is made up of 16 amino acids. The CDR3 sequence is CASSLGGGGLYNEQFF. CDR3 coding DNA: TGTGCCAGCAGCTTAGGAGGGGGAGGGCTTTACAATGAGCAGTTCTTC.

This rearrangement joins TRBV5-1 to TRBJ2-7; the D gene is possibly TRBD1 (6 bases). This CDR3 is built from 16 residues. The V end was cut by 4 bases, the J end by 1 base, with 18 bases between. In germline, CDR1 is SGHRS, CDR2 YFSETQ. The CDR3 region has the DNA TGCGCCAGCAGCAAAGAACCATCGACAGGATCCTACGAGCAGTACGTC. This translates into CASSKEPSTGSYEQYV.

The J gene is TRBJ1-1, the V gene TRBV6-1; the D is unclear. Deletions cut 1 base from V and 2 bases from J, with 14 bases between. The CDR3 covers 16 residues. Germline CDR1 MNHNS, CDR2 SASEGT. The CDR3 sequence is CASSEDVPLVNTEAFF. The CDR3 region has the DNA TGTGCCAGCAGTGAAGACGTTCCCCTAGTTAACACTGAAGCTTTCTTT.

This clone was seen just once. The rearrangement links TRBV29-1 to TRBJ1-2, with TRBD1 identical over 9 bases. The J segment lost 6 bases and the V segment lost 7 bases, leaving 9 bases of the junction unmatched. The CDR3 is made up of 13 amino acids. The germline CDR1 and CDR2 sequences are SQVTM and ANQGSEA. This CDR3 is CSAATGGADGYTF. As DNA, the CDR3 is TGCAGCGCCGCAACAGGGGGCGCGGATGGCTACACCTTC.

This clone has a single count. The chain uses TRBV11-3 and TRBJ2-3; 7 bases fit TRBD2. The CDR3 is 18 amino acids. J lost 6 bases, V lost 4 bases, and 19 bases had no gene match. CDR1 and CDR2 from the germline V gene are SGHNT and YENEEA. DNA of the CDR3: TGTGCCAGCAGCTCCGGGGGGACGGCGGGAGTAAACGGCGATACGCAGTATTTT. Encoded protein: CASSSGGTAGVNGDTQYF.

The genes are TRBV11-2 and TRBJ1-6; 7 bases are a match to TRBD1. Per the germline V gene, CDR1 is SGHAT and CDR2 is FQNNGV. With 0 bases clipped from V and 7 bases from J, the junction kept 6 bases outside the gene matches. The CDR3 consists of 16 residues. Here the CDR3 reads CASSLDYKGANSPLHF. The DNA for the CDR3 is TGTGCCAGCAGCTTAGATTACAAGGGGGCGAATTCACCCCTCCACTTT.

The J gene is TRBJ1-1, the V gene TRBV18; a weak D match, TRBD1 (6 bases). This CDR3 has 15 amino acids. Trimming shortened V by 6 bases and J by 0 bases, and 14 bases separated the two germline ends. Germline CDR1 is KGHSH and CDR2 is LQKENI. The CDR3 spells CASSPSRTVNTEAFF. CDR3 nucleotide sequence: TGTGCCAGCTCCCCCAGTAGGACAGTGAACACTGAAGCTTTCTTT.

The V and J genes are TRBV6-2 or TRBV6-3 and TRBJ2-1; the D is unclear. The V end lost 0 bases, the J end lost 2 bases, and 14 bases lay between the germline ends. CDR1 and CDR2 (germline): MNHEY, SVGEGT. The CDR3 covers 17 residues. This CDR3 reads CASSYSSLPVAYNEQFF. The CDR3 DNA reads as TGTGCCAGCAGTTACTCGAGTTTACCCGTCGCCTACAATGAGCAGTTCTTC.

This chain links TRBV7-9 with TRBJ2-1; TRBD2 is a possible D gene (6 bases). V was trimmed by 2 bases and J by 0 bases, leaving 17 bases between them. This CDR3 is 18 amino acids long. The germline V gene has CDR1 SEHNR and CDR2 FQNEAQ (reference sequence). The chain's CDR3 is CASSLQWEAASSYNEQFF. Here the CDR3 DNA reads TGTGCCAGCAGCTTACAGTGGGAGGCCGCGAGCTCCTACAATGAGCAGTTCTTC.

The genes are TRBV2 and TRBJ1-5; 8 nucleotides match TRBD1. Germline V lookup: CDR1 SNHLY, CDR2 FYNNEI. The junction had 9 bases not matched to a gene; V was cut back by 6 bases and J by 2 bases. This CDR3 region has 16 residues. The CDR3 loop is CASSRTGSTRNQPQHF. CDR3 bases: TGTGCCAGCAGCCGGACAGGGAGTACACGCAATCAGCCCCAGCATTTT.

The chain joins TRBV4-1 to TRBJ1-4, with 8 bases fitting TRBD1. Trimming cost V 4 bases and J 7 bases; bases outside gene matches: 23. This CDR3 is built from 20 residues. In germline, CDR1 is MGHRA, CDR2 YSYEKL. For the CDR3, the DNA is TGCGCCAGCAGCCGAAGACGGGGTGGGACAGGAGTTGCCTGGGGTGAAAAACTGTTTTTT. Amino acid sequence: CASSRRRGGTGVAWGEKLFF.

V usage is TRBV11-2 and J usage is TRBJ2-6; perhaps TRBD1 as D (5 bases). Germline V gene sequence: CDR1 SGHAT, CDR2 FQNNGV. The CDR3 sequence is 18 residues long. The V end was cut by 8 bases, the J end by 2 bases, with 22 bases between. CDR3 DNA: TGTGCCAGCCCCCTGAGGCAGGGAAGTCTAGCTGGGGCCAACGTCCTGACTTTC. This encodes CASPLRQGSLAGANVLTF.

The chain combines TRBV21-1 with TRBJ1-5; TRBD1 is taken as the D call from the table, unchecked against the DNA. TRBV21-1 is flagged as a pseudogene. This CDR3 contains 16 residues. In DNA, the CDR3 is TGTGCCAGCCGGGACGAAGCCGACAGGGAAGCACAGCCCCAGCATTTT. Translation gives CASRDEADREAQPQHF.

The rearrangement links TRBV10-1 to TRBJ2-2; maybe TRBD2 (6 bases). The V end lost 2 bases, the J end lost 0 bases, and 7 bases lay between the germline ends. Germline V gene data show CDR1 as WNHNN and CDR2 as SYGVQD (reference sequence). This CDR3 region has 15 residues. The CDR3 loop reads CASSETGANTGELFF. CDR3 in DNA: TGCGCCAGCAGTGAGACGGGGGCGAACACCGGGGAGCTGTTTTTT.